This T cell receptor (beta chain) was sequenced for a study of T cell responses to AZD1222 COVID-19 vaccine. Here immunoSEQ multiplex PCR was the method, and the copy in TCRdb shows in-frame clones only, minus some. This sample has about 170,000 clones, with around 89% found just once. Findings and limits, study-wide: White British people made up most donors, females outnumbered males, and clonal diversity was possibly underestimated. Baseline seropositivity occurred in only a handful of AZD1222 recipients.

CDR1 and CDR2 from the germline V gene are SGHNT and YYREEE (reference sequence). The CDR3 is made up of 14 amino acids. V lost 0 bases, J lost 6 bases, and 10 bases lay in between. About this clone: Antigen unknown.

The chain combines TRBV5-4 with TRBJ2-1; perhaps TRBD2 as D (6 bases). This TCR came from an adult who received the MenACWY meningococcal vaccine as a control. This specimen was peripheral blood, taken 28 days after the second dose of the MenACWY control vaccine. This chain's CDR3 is CASSLVGGFNEQFF. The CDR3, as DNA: TGTGCCAGCAGCTTGGTCGGGGGATTCAATGAGCAGTTCTTC.